The source of this T cell receptor (beta chain) is a study of control samples from healthy donors and cancer patients. Sequencing was performed with immunoSEQ multiplex PCR; in TCRdb, only in-frame clones are kept and a portion is missing. Here the sample spans approximately 170,000 clones, about 93% being singletons. This CDR3 has 18 amino acids. V lost 1 base and J lost 1, with 16 bases in between. Germline CDR1 is MGHRA and CDR2 is YSYEKL. This chain joins TRBV4-1 and TRBJ2-2, with D perhaps TRBD2 (5 bases). The clonotype originates from a woman aged 55-70 years in good health. Sequencing used blood. CDR3 coding DNA: TGCGCCAGCAGCCAAGTTAGTGTCGCCGCGGGGAACACCGGGGAGCTGTTTTTT. It specifies CASSQVSVAAGNTGELFF.